The 14 T cell receptor beta chains below come from one sample, sequenced in a study of beta chain features in type 1 diabetes. General study findings and limits: Shortening of TCRB CDR3s, moderate but significant, appeared in all four CD4+ subsets of Type 1 diabetes patients.

Reverse transcribing all isolated RNA meant expressed TCRB transcripts were sequenced. Some clones are missing from TCRdb's copy, which holds only in-frame ones; the method was immunoSEQ multiplex PCR. Found here are 35,000 to 45,000 clones, 60% to 75% of them singletons; the top ten hold about 1.6%. Their antigens are not known. Sequencing used Tregs from blood. The receptors shown here come from a young man with type 1 diabetes. Some clones in this sample may be carry-over from other donors' samples.

The chain couples TRBV6-5 to TRBJ2-1; 11 bases are shared with TRBD2. Germline CDR1 MNHEY, CDR2 SVGAGI. The CDR3 extends over 15 amino acids. V dropped 6 bases and J dropped 5; count of bases not matched to a gene: 6. CDR3 in amino acids: CASRSGTSGDNEQFF. The CDR3 DNA sequence: TGTGCCAGCAGATCGGGGACTAGCGGTGACAATGAGCAGTTCTTC.

Remarks on this clone: At one of its ends the junction is not consistent with the germline gene, which may arise from a read error. Other DNA variants within this sample encode the same CDR3. V is TRBV5-6 and J is TRBJ1-6; the match to TRBD1 covers 8 bases. This CDR3 contains 17 residues. Germline assignment: CDR1 SGHDT and CDR2 YYEEEE. CDR3 DNA sequence: TGTGCCAGCAGCTTGGGGGCAGGGGGCTCCTATAATTCCCCCCTCCACTTT. It yields the protein CASSLGAGGSYNSPLHF. Based on the CDR3 plus reference TRBV5-6 and TRBJ1-6, the full variable domain is DAGVTQSPTHLIKTRGQQVTLRCSPKSGHDTVSWYQQALGQGPQFIFQYYEEEERQRGNFPDRFSGHQFPNYSSELNVNALLLGDSALYLCASSLGAGGSYNSPLHFGNGTRLTVT.

This rearrangement joins TRBV18 to TRBJ2-7; D might be TRBD1 (6 bases). This CDR3 is 14 amino acids long. With 6 bases removed from V and 5 bases from J, the gap between germline ends came to 17 bases. Looked up from germline, CDR1 is KGHSH and CDR2 is LQKENI. CDR3 sequence reads: CASSPNLQGNEQYF. CDR3 nucleotide sequence: TGTGCCAGCTCCCCAAACCTCCAGGGGAACGAGCAGTACTTC.

This clone was observed a few times. The V call is TRBV10-1, the J call TRBJ1-1, with TRBD1 matching over 7 bases. The CDR3 is 15 amino acids. CDR1 WNHNN and CDR2 SYGVQD come from the germline V gene (reference sequence). V lost 3 bases and J lost 1; bases outside the gene matches: 5. CDR3 nucleotide sequence: TGCGCCAGCAGTGATGCCAGGACAGGGAACACTGAAGCTTTCTTT. Protein product: CASSDARTGNTEAFF.

The chain is built from TRBV5-1 and TRBJ2-3; D is undetermined. CDR1 is SGHRS and CDR2 is YFSETQ in the germline V gene. Deletions cut 6 bases from V and 0 bases from J, with 11 bases between. The CDR3 consists of 14 residues. For the CDR3, the DNA is TGCGCCAGCACCTATAGTGCTAGCACAGATACGCAGTATTTT. It translates to CASTYSASTDTQYF.

The chain is built from TRBV5-4 and TRBJ1-2; 7 bases map to TRBD1. There are 14 residues in the CDR3. CDR1 and CDR2 (germline): SGHNT, YYREEE (reference sequence). The trim removed 0 bases at V and 5 bases at J, leaving 4 bases unmatched. CDR3 protein: CASSLATGDYGYTF. CDR3 coding DNA: TGTGCCAGCAGCTTGGCTACAGGGGATTATGGCTACACCTTC.

The chain joins TRBV20-1 to TRBJ2-7; weak D call: TRBD1 (5 bases). CDR3 length: 11 amino acids. V gave up 5 bases and J gave up 4 bases, with 9 bases separating them. Germline V gene lookup returns CDR1 DFQATT and CDR2 SNEGSKA (reference sequence). For the CDR3, the DNA is TGCAGTGCTTCCCAGGGTTACGAGCAGTACTTC. As protein: CSASQGYEQYF.

This chain joins TRBV9 and TRBJ2-5, with D unresolved. CDR3 size: 15 residues. V lost 0 bases and J lost 5, with 14 bases in between. Per germline, CDR1 SGDLS and CDR2 YYNGEE. CDR3 amino acids: CASSVVAHYSETQYF. The CDR3 nucleotides read TGTGCCAGCAGCGTAGTGGCCCACTATTCCGAGACCCAGTACTTC.

CDR3 coding DNA: TGTGCCAGCGGGCCACGAGGAGGGGAGCAGTACTTC. Protein sequence: CASGPRGGEQYF. The rearrangement joins TRBV2 to TRBJ2-7; perhaps TRBD2 as D (6 bases). Looked up from germline, CDR1 is SNHLY and CDR2 is FYNNEI. V lost 8 bases and J 7 bases, leaving 15 bases between the germline ends. The CDR3 totals 12 residues.

The chain recombines TRBV2 with TRBJ1-2, with a possible D match to TRBD1 (6 bases). The germline CDR1 and CDR2 sequences are SNHLY and FYNNEI. With 4 bases removed from V and 3 bases from J, the gap between germline ends came to 9 bases. CDR3 size: 13 residues. CDR3 bases: TGTGCCAGCAGTGCTAACAGGGACTATGGCTACACCTTC. Protein product: CASSANRDYGYTF.

The chain combines TRBV5-1 with TRBJ2-1, with 7 bases lining up with TRBD1. The CDR3 totals 16 residues. In germline, CDR1 is SGHRS, CDR2 YFSETQ. V shed 2 bases, J shed 2 bases, and the junction held 7 bases outside the gene matches. The CDR3 reads CASSFEQGKPYNEQFF. CDR3 sequence (DNA): TGCGCCAGCAGCTTCGAACAGGGGAAACCCTACAATGAGCAGTTCTTC.

This chain joins TRBV25-1 and TRBJ1-6; a possible D gene is TRBD1 (5 bases). This CDR3 has 12 amino acids. Trimming shortened V by 4 bases and J by 12 bases, and 10 bases separated the two germline ends. CDR1 MGHDK and CDR2 SYGVNS come from the germline V gene. CDR3 bases: TGTGCCAGCAGTGTAGTGGGGGGACCCCTCCACTTT. This codes for CASSVVGGPLHF.

This clone was detected a few times. V gene TRBV7-2 combines with J gene TRBJ2-1; TRBD2 agrees at 10 bases. This CDR3 has 16 residues. Germline CDR1 is SGHTA and CDR2 is FQGNSA. The V segment lost 5 bases and the J segment 1 base; nucleotides outside the gene matches: 5. The DNA of the CDR3 is TGTGCCAGCAGCGGTAGCGGGGGGCATTCCTACAATGAGCAGTTCTTC. Amino acid sequence: CASSGSGGHSYNEQFF. Combining the CDR3 with reference TRBV7-2 and TRBJ2-1 gives the whole variable domain GAGVSQSPSNKVTEKGKDVELRCDPISGHTALYWYRQSLGQGLEFLIYFQGNSAPDKSGLPSDRFSAERTGGSVSTLTIQRTQQEDSAVYLCASSGSGGHSYNEQFFGPGTRLTVL.

The V call is TRBV5-4, the J call TRBJ2-3; the D gene is possibly TRBD2 (5 bases). This CDR3 region has 16 residues. Germline V CDR1 and CDR2: SGHNT, YYREEE (reference sequence). The V gene lost 2 bases and the J gene lost 0 bases, with 13 bases spanning the gap. The CDR3 DNA reads TGTGCCAGCAGCTTCAGAGGGTTAGGAAGCACAGATACGCAGTATTTT. Residues: CASSFRGLGSTDTQYF.